The T cell receptor beta chain described here comes from a study of CD8+CD57+ T cells in acquired aplastic anemia. Investigators profiled TCR beta VDJ and CDR3 from genomic DNA template. In TCRdb, the reads were re-called with MiXCR into one record per CDR3 protein. The sample includes 60,000 to 75,000 distinct CDR3 sequences, 45% to 70% of them seen just once. Many counts were recorded for this clonotype. V was cut by 2 bases and J by 4 bases, with 14 bases left in between. The CDR3 runs 15 residues. V gene TRBV12-3 or TRBV12-4 combines with J gene TRBJ1-1; possible D gene TRBD1, 5 bases. The source of this sequence is a human donor in good health, serving as a control. The sample consisted of sorted CD4+, CD8+, or CD8+CD57+ T cells (not recorded which) from PBMCs. The CDR3 loop is CASSLSRQRTTEAFF. DNA for the CDR3: TGTGCCAGCAGTTTAAGTCGACAGAGGACCACTGAAGCTTTCTTT.